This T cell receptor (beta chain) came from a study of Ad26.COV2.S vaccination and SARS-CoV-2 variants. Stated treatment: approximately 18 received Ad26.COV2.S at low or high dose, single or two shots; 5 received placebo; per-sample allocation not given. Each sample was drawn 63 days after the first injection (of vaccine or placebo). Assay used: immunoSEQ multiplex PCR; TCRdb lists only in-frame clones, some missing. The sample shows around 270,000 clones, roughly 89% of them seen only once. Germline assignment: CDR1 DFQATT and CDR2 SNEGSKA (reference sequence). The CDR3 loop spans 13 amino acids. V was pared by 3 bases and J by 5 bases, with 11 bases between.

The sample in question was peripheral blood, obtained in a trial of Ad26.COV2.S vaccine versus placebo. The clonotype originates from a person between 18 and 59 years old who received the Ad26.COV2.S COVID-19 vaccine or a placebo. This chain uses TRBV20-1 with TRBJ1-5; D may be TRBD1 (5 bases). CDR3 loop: CSASKAGDQPQHF. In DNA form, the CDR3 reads TGCAGTGCTAGTAAGGCGGGGGATCAGCCCCAGCATTTT.